This T cell receptor beta chain was sequenced during a study of siplizumab effects on memory and regulatory T cells. Study observations and caveats: Naive T cells appeared more diverse than memory cells and seemed to be major alloresponse contributors.

TCRdb's table, derived via immunoSEQ multiplex PCR, lists solely in-frame clones and lacks some. Of some 120,000 clones listed, roughly 94% are singletons. This clone showed up just once. As yet, its antigen is unknown. This receptor was identified in a human donor in good health. The sequenced sample consisted of non-Treg CD4+ T cells sorted from blood.

CDR3 coding DNA: TGTGCCAGCAGCTTGGGTGGCGGGAGCGCTATCGTCGAGACCCAGTACTTC. The encoded protein is CASSLGGGSAIVETQYF. This rearrangement joins TRBV5-8 to TRBJ2-5, with TRBD2 matching over 7 bases. From germline, CDR1 is SGHTS and CDR2 YDEGEE. The V and J ends lost 0 bases and 5 bases, in that order; junction bases with no gene match: 13. This CDR3 is 17 amino acids long. The whole variable domain, remainder taken from reference TRBV5-8 and TRBJ2-5, is EAGVTQSPTHLIKTRGQQATLRCSPISGHTSVYWYQQALGLGLQFLLWYDEGEERNRGNFPPRFSGRQFPNYSSELNVNALELEDSALYLCASSLGGGSAIVETQYFGPGTRLLVL.